The T cell receptor beta chain under discussion was sequenced for a study of shared clonotypes between healthy human individuals. Whole-study results and caveats: Few donors limited the genetic and exposure-history diversity represented.

Sequencing was performed with immunoSEQ multiplex PCR; in TCRdb, only in-frame clones are kept and a portion is missing. The sample contains about 2.4 million clones, 90% to 95% of which appear only once. In regard to this clone: The antigen is unknown. A read error may account for a junction end that differs from germline.

Sequenced sample: naive CD4+ T cells from PBMCs. This sample's subset: CD45RA+ positively selected. The clonotype comes from a man in his late teens or twenties in good health. Some clones in this sample may be carry-over from other donors' samples.

The CDR3 spells CASTLSQGALGGYTF. CDR3 nucleotides: TGTGCCAGCACTTTATCACAGGGGGCTCTTGGGGGCTACACCTTC. V and J are TRBV28 and TRBJ1-2; 9 bases line up with TRBD1. Per germline, CDR1 MDHEN and CDR2 SYDVKM. The CDR3 runs to 15 residues.